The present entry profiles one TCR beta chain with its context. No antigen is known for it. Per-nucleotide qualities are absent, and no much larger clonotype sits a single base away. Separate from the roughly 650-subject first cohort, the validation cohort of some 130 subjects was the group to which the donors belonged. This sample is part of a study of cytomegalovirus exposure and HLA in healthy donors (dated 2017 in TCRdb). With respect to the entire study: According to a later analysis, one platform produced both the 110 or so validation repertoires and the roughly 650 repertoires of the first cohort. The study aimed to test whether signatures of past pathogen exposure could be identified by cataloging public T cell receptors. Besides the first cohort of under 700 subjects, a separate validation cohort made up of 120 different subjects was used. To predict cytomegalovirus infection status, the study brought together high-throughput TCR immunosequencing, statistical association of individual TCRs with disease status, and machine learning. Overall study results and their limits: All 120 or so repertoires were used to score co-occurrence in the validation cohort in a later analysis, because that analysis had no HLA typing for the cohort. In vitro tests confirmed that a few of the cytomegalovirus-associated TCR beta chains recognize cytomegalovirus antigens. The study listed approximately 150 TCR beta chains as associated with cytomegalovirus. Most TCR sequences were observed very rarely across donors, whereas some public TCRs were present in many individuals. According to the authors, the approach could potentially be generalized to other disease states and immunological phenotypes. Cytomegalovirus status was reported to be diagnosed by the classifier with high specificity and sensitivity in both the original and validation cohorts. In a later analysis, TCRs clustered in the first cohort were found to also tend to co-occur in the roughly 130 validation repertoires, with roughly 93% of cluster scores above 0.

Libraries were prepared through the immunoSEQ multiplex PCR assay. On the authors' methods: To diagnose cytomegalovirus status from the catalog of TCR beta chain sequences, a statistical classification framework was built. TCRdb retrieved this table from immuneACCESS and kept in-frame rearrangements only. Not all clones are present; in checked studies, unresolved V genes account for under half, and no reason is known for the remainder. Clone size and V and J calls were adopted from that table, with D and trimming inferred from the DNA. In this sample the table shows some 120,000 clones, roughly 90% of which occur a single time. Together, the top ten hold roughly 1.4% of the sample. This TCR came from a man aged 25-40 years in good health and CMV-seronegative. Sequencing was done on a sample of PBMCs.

The CDR3: CASRDVAGGTDTQYF. Read as DNA, the sequence is TGTGCCAGCCGGGATGTAGCGGGAGGCACAGATACGCAGTATTTT. The rearrangement combines TRBV27 with TRBJ2-3; 9 junctional bases match TRBD2. For this chain, trimming is 8 bases at the V end and 1 base at the J end, and the number of junction bases without a gene match is 7. Its CDR3 holds 15 amino acids, cysteine through phenylalanine. The DNA shown is the 45-base CDR3, in frame from base 1. The CDR1 and CDR2 encoded by the germline V gene (reference sequence) are MNHEY and SMNVEV.